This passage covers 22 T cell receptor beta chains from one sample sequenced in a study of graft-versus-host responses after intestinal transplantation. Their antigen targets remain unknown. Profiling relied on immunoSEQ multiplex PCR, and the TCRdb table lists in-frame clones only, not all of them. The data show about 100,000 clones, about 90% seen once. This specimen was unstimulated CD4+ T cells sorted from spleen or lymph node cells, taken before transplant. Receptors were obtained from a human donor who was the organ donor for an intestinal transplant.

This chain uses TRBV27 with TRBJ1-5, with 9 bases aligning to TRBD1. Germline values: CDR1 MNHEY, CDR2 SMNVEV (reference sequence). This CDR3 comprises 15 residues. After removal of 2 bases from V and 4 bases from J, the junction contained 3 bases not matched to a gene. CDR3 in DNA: TGTGCCAGCAGTTTACAGACAGGGGGAAATCAGCCCCAGCATTTT. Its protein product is CASSLQTGGNQPQHF.

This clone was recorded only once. CDR3 in amino acids: CASVRGTSLSGANVLTF. In DNA form, the CDR3 reads TGTGCCAGCGTCCGGGGCACCTCCCTCTCTGGGGCCAACGTCCTGACTTTC. The genes are TRBV27 and TRBJ2-6; either TRBD1 or TRBD2 may supply D (5 bases each). V was pared by 8 bases and J by 0 bases, with 17 bases between. The CDR3 has 17 amino acids. Germline CDR1 and CDR2: MNHEY and SMNVEV (reference sequence).

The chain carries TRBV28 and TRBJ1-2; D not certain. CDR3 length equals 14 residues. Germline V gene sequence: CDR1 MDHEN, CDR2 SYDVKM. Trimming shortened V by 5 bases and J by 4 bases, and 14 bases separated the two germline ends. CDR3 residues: CASSLTTESYGYTF. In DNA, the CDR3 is TGTGCCAGCAGTCTAACGACGGAAAGCTATGGCTACACCTTC.

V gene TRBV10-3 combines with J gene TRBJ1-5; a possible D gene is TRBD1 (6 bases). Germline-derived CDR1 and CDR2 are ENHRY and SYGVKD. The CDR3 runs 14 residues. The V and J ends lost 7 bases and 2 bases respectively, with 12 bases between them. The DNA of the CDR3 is TGTGCCATCAAGGAGACAGGCGGCAATCAGCCCCAGCATTTT. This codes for CAIKETGGNQPQHF.

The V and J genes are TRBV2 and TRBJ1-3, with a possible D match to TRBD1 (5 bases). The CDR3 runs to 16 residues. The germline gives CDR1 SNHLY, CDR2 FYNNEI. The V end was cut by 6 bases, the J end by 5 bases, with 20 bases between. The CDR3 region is CASSDARGGLRNTIYF. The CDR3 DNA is TGTGCCAGCAGCGACGCACGGGGGGGTCTGAGAAACACCATATATTTT.

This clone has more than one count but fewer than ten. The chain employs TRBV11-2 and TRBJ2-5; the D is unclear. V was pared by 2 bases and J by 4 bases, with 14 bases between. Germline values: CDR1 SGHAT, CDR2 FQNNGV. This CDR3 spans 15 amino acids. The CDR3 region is CASSLISSGRETQYF. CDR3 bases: TGTGCCAGCAGCTTAATTTCCTCTGGAAGAGAGACCCAGTACTTC. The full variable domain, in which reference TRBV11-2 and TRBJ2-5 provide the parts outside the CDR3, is EAGVAQSPRYKIIEKRQSVAFWCNPISGHATLYWYQQILGQGPKLLIQFQNNGVVDDSQLPKDRFSAERLKGVDSTLKIQPAKLEDSAVYLCASSLISSGRETQYFGPGTRLLVL.

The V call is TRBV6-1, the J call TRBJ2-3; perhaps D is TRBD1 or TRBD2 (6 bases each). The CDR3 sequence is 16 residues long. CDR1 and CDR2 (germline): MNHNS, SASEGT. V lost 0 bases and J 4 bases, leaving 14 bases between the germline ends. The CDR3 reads CASSEALGGGADTQYF. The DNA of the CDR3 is TGTGCCAGCAGTGAAGCGCTTGGGGGCGGGGCAGATACGCAGTATTTT.

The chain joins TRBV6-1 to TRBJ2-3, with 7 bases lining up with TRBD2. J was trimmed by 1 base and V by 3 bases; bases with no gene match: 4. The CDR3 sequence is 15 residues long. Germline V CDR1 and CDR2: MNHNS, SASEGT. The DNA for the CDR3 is TGTGCCAGCAGTGACTTTCTAGCGGGCACAGATACGCAGTATTTT. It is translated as CASSDFLAGTDTQYF.

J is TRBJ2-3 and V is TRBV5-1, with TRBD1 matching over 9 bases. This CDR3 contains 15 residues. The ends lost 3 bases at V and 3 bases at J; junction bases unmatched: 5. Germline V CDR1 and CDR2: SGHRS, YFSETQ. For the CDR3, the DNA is TGCGCCAGCAGCTCCGGACAGGGGAAAACAGATACGCAGTATTTT. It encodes CASSSGQGKTDTQYF. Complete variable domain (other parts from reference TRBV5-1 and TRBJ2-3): KAGVTQTPRYLIKTRGQQVTLSCSPISGHRSVSWYQQTPGQGLQFLFEYFSETQRNKGNFPGRFSGRQFSNSRSEMNVSTLELGDSALYLCASSSGQGKTDTQYFGPGTRLTVL.

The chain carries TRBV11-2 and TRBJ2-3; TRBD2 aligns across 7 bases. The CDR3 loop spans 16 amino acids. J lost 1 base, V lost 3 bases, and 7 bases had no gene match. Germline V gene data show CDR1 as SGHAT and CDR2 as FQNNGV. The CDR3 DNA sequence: TGTGCCAGCAGCTTCTATCTGGGGGGGGGCACAGATACGCAGTATTTT. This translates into CASSFYLGGGTDTQYF.

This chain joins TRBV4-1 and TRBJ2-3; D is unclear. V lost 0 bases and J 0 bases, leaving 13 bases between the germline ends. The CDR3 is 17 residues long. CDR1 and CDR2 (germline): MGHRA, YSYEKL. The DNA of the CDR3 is TGCGCCAGCAGCCAAGATTACCCGCGGCTAAGCACAGATACGCAGTATTTT. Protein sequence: CASSQDYPRLSTDTQYF.

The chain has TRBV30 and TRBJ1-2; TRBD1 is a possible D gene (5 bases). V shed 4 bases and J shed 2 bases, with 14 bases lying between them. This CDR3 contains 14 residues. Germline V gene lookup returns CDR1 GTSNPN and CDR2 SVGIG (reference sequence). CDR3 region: CAWKAGGGNYGYTF. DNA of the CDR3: TGTGCCTGGAAAGCTGGCGGGGGAAACTATGGCTACACCTTC.

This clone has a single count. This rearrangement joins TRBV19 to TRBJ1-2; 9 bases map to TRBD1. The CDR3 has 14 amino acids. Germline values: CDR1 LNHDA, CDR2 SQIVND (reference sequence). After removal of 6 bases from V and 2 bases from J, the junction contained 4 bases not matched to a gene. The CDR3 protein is CASSPGQGNYGYTF. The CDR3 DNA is TGTGCCAGTAGCCCAGGACAGGGGAACTATGGCTACACCTTC.

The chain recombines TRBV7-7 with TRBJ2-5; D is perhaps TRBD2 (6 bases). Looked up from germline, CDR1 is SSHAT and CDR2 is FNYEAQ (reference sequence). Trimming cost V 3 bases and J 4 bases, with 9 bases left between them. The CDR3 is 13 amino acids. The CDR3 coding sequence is TGTGCCAGCAGCTTCCAGGGAGGAGAGACCCAGTACTTC. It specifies CASSFQGGETQYF.

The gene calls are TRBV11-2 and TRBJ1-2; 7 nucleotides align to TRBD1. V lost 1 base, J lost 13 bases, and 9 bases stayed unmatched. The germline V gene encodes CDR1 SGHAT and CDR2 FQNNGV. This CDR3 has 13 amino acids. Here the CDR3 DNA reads TGTGCCAGCAGCTTAGGGGACAGTGATAAACGCACCTTC. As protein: CASSLGDSDKRTF. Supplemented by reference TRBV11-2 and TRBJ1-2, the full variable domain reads EAGVAQSPRYKIIEKRQSVAFWCNPISGHATLYWYQQILGQGPKLLIQFQNNGVVDDSQLPKDRFSAERLKGVDSTLKIQPAKLEDSAVYLCASSLGDSDKRTFGSGTRLTVV.

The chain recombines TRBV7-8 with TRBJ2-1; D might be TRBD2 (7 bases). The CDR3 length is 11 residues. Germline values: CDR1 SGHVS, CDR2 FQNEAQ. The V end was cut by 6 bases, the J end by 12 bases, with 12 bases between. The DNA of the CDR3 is TGTGCCAGCAGTTGGGGGGGGCCGCAGTTCTTC. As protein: CASSWGGPQFF.

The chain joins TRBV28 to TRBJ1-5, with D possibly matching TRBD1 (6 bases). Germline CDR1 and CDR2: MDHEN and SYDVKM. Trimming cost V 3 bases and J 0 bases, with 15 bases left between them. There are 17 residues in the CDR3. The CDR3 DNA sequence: TGTGCCAGCAGTTTCCCTAACGGACAGAATAGCAATCAGCCCCAGCATTTT. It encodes CASSFPNGQNSNQPQHF.

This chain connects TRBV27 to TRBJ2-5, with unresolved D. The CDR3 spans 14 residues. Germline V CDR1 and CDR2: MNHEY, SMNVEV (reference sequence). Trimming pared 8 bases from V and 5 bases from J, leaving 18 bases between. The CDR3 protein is CASSRVGFKETQYF. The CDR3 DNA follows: TGTGCCAGCTCCCGAGTCGGTTTTAAGGAGACCCAGTACTTC.

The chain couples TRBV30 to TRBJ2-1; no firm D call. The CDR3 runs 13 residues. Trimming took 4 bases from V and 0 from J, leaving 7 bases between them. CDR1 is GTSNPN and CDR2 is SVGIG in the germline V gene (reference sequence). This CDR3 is CAWTESSYNEQFF. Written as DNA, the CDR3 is TGTGCCTGGACAGAGAGCTCCTACAATGAGCAGTTCTTC.

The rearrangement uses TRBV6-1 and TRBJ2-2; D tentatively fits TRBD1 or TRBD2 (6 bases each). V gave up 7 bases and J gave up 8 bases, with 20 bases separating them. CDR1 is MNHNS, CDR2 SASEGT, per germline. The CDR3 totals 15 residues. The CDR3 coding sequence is TGTGCCAGCAAAGGGGGGACTCTTTTTCTGGGGGAGCTGTTTTTT. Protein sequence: CASKGGTLFLGELFF.

CDR3 in amino acids: CASSLDWGRGEKLFF. For the CDR3, the DNA is TGTGCCAGCAGCCTAGATTGGGGGCGCGGTGAAAAACTGTTTTTT. The gene calls are TRBV7-2 and TRBJ1-4; D possibly corresponds to TRBD1 (6 bases). Germline CDR1 is SGHTA and CDR2 is FQGNSA. The CDR3 sequence is 15 residues long. Trimming cost V 5 bases and J 7 bases, with 17 bases left between them.

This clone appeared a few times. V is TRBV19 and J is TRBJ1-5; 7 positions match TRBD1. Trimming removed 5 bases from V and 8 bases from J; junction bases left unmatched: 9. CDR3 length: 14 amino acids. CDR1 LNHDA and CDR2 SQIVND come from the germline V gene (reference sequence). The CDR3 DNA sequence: TGTGCCAGTAGTCCTTCGACAGGGAGGGAGCCCCAGCATTTT. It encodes CASSPSTGREPQHF. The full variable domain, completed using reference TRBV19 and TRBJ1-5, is DGGITQSPKYLFRKEGQNVTLSCEQNLNHDAMYWYRQDPGQGLRLIYYSQIVNDFQKGDIAEGYSVSREKKESFPLTVTSAQKNPTAFYLCASSPSTGREPQHFGDGTRLSIL.